Described below is a single T cell receptor beta chain sequence and its context. V was shortened by 0 bases and J by 0 bases, with 13 bases between the two germline ends. Looked up from germline, CDR1 is SGHRS and CDR2 is YFSETQ. The length of the CDR3 is 18 residues. This specimen comes from a study of blood T cell repertoires in COVID-19. The data were produced by immunoSEQ multiplex PCR, yet TCRdb's version contains in-frame clones alone and is incomplete. The table has 200,000 or so clones, roughly 84% seen once. The V and J genes are TRBV5-1 and TRBJ1-6; D perhaps matches TRBD1 (5 bases). The material sequenced was PBMCs or T cells enriched from blood (not recorded which). The TCR was taken from a man aged 35 to 55 who had recovered from COVID-19. Here the CDR3 DNA reads TGCGCCAGCAGCTTGGAGGGGCAGACCAGCTCCTATAATTCACCCCTCCACTTT. Encoded protein: CASSLEGQTSSYNSPLHF.